This T cell receptor beta chain came from a study of T cells after yellow fever vaccination. Study information: Preparation used SMART-Seq v4 Ultra Low Input for the low-cell-number fractions.

Broader study findings: Clonotypes found in both CD4 and CD8 compartments made up a small share.

Trimming stripped 3 bases from V and 9 bases from J, with 14 bases between. This CDR3 is 13 amino acids long. The TCR cDNA carried a universal primer site and UMIs from 5'RACE template switching. TCRdb called the 5' RACE reads again in MiXCR, with one record for every CDR3 protein. The sample lists under 600,000 distinct CDR3 sequences; about 13% were seen once. This clonotype occurred a few times. Its antigen is currently unknown. The source is a man younger than 45 who received the YFV17D yellow fever vaccine. The sample here was PBMCs, taken on the day of the yellow fever booster vaccination. The chain joins TRBV12-3 or TRBV12-4 to TRBJ2-5; D may be TRBD2 (5 bases). The CDR3 DNA reads TGTGCCAGCAGTTTGACGGTACCCGGGGCCCAGTACTTC. Its protein product is CASSLTVPGAQYF.